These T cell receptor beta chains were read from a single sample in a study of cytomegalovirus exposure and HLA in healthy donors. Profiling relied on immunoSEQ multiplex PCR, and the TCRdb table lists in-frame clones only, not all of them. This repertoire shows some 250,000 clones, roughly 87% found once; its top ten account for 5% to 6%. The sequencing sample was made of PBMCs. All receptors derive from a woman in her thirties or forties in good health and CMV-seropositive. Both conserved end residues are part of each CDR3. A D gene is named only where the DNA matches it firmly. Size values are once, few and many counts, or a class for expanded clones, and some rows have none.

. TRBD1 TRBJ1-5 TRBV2 TGTGCCAGCAGCGCGAACAGGGGGGGACAGCCCCAGCATTTT CASSANRGGQPQHF
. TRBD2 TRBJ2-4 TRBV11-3 TGTGCCAGCAGCGGGGGGCTAGCGGGTGCAAACATTCAGTACTTC CASSGGLAGANIQYF
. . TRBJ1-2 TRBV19 TGTGCCAGTAGTATCGCCCGAGTCTATGGCTACACCTTC CASSIARVYGYTF
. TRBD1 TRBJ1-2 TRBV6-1 TGTGCCAGCAGTGAAGACCGGGACAGGATCAATGGCTACACCTTC CASSEDRDRINGYTF
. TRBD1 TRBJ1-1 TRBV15 TGTGCCACCAGCCCGACAGGGGCGTTGCTTGCGGACACTGAAGCTTTCTTT CATSPTGALLADTEAFF
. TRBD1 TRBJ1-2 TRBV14 TGTGCCAGCAGCAAGGACAGGGTCTATGGCTACACCTTC CASSKDRVYGYTF
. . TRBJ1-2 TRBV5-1 TGCGCCAGCAGCGACGGGACACTGTATGGCTACACCTTC CASSDGTLYGYTF
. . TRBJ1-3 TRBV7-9 TGTTCCAGCAGCCTAGGAGTCTCTGGAAACACCATATATTTT CSSSLGVSGNTIYF
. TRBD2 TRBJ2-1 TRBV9 TGTGCCAGCACCCAATCGGGGGGAGTTAACAATAACAATGAGCAGTTCTTC CASTQSGGVNNNNEQFF
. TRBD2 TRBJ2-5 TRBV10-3 TGTGCCATCAGTGAGAGTGCGGGGGGGAGGGAGACCCAGTACTTC CAISESAGGRETQYF
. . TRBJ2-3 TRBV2 TGTGCCAGCCGAGGGGACGGGGGTAGGATAGATACGCAGTATTTT CASRGDGGRIDTQYF
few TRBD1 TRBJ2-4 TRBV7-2 TGTGCCAGCAGCCCGAACATGAGGGGGCTCGACATTCAGTACTTC CASSPNMRGLDIQYF
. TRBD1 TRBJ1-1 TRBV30 TGTGCCTGGAGTGGGGACAGGCGCCTTATAATGAACACTGAAGCTTTCTTT CAWSGDRRLIMNTEAFF
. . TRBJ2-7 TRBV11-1 TGTGCCAGCAGCTTAGACCCTAACTACGAGCAGTACTTC CASSLDPNYEQYF
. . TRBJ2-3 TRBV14 TGTGCCAGCAGCCCACAAGGGGTAGCGGTTAATACGCAGTATTTT CASSPQGVAVNTQYF
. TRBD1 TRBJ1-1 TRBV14 TGTGCCAGCAGCCAAGAAAGGACAGGGAGCGAAGCTTTCTTT CASSQERTGSEAFF
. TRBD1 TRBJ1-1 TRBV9 TGTGCCAGCAGCGTGACGAACGACAGGGCGAACACTGAAGCTTTCTTT CASSVTNDRANTEAFF
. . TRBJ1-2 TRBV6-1 TGTGCCAGCAGAGGTGCCTTGGGCGCAGCCTATGGCTACACCTTC CASRGALGAAYGYTF
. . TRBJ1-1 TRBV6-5 TGTGCCAGCAGCCTCAGGGGCCCCGGGACTGAAGCTTTCTTT CASSLRGPGTEAFF
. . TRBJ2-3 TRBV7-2 TGTGCCAGCAGCTTAGCCTACTCCCCAGATACGCAGTATTTT CASSLAYSPDTQYF
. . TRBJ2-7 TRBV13 TGTGCCAGCAGTTTACTTACAGAGTACGAGCAGTACTTC CASSLLTEYEQYF
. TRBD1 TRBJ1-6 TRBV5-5 TGTGCCAGCAGCTTGGCCTTCGTTGGACAGGGGGCTTCAAATTCACCCCTCCACTTT CASSLAFVGQGASNSPLHF
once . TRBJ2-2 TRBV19 TGTGCCAGTAGTATCCAGACTGAGAACCGGGAGCTGTTTTTT CASSIQTENRELFF
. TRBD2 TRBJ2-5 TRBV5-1 TGCGCCAGCAGCACCCCACTAGCGGGGAACAGGGAGACCCAGTACTTC CASSTPLAGNRETQYF
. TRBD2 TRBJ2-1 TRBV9 TGTGCCAGCAGCGCCGGGGGGGCGTCCTACAATGAGCAGTTCTTC CASSAGGASYNEQFF
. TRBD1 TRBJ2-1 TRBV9 TGTGCCAGCAGCCCCGGGACAGACTACAATGAGCAGTTCTTC CASSPGTDYNEQFF
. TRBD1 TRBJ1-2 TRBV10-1 TGCGCCAGCAGTGGGCCACACAGGGGAGAGTATGGCTACACCTTC CASSGPHRGEYGYTF
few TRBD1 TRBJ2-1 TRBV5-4 TGTGCCAGCAGCTCCGGGACAGGGGGTTACAATGAGCAGTTCTTC CASSSGTGGYNEQFF
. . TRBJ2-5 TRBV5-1 TGCGCCAGCAGCTTGGTGACCCAACCTGTTATGGAGCAGTACTTC CASSLVTQPVMEQYF
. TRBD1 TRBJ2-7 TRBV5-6 TGTGCCAGCAGCTCCCCCCGGGACAGGGCCCCCTACGAGCAGTACTTC CASSSPRDRAPYEQYF
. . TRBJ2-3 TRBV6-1 TGTGCCAGCAGTGGGGACGGGAAGGGCCAGGGGACAGATACGCAGTATTTT CASSGDGKGQGTDTQYF
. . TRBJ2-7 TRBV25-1 TGTGCCAGCAGTGATACCGGGCGGGGTTCCGAGCAGTACTTC CASSDTGRGSEQYF
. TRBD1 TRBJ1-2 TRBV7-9 TGTGCCAGCAGCTTAGTTACCGGGACAGCGGATGCCTATGGCTACACCTTC CASSLVTGTADAYGYTF
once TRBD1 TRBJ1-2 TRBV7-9 TGTGCCAGCAGCTCGACAGGGAAAGCCTATGGCTACACCTTC CASSSTGKAYGYTF
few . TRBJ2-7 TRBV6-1 TGTGCCAGCAGTGAAGAGGTAGGAGGGGCAGGGAGCTCCTACGAGCAGTACTTC CASSEEVGGAGSSYEQYF